This T cell receptor beta chain was recovered during a study of blood T cell repertoires in COVID-19. In the original analysis: Reference gene primer amplification yielded estimated nucleated cell counts. Generated by immunoSEQ multiplex PCR, the TCRdb table keeps only in-frame clones and is missing some. From that table come the V and J calls and clone size; the DNA was used to work out D and trimming. The repertoire has 200,000 to 300,000 clones, approximately 83% of them found once; the top ten carry about 3%. Input material: peripheral blood. The source of this sequence is a woman under 40 who had recovered from COVID-19.

The CDR3 region has the DNA TGTGCCAGCAGTCCACAGGGGGCGGACACTGAAGCTTTCTTT. Its protein is CASSPQGADTEAFF. This chain joins TRBV6-5 and TRBJ1-1, with TRBD1 matching 9 bases. The CDR3 is 14 residues long. The trim removed 5 bases at V and 3 bases at J, leaving 4 bases unmatched. Per the germline V gene, CDR1 is MNHEY and CDR2 is SVGAGI.